This is a list of T cell receptor beta chains from one sample in a study of OX40 agonist ivuxolimab in advanced cancers. Clones were sequenced by immunoSEQ multiplex PCR, and TCRdb holds only the in-frame ones, with some missing. The sample includes under 75,000 clones, 90% to 95% of them seen just once. Sample: CD4+ or CD8+ T cells sorted from blood, taken in a trial of the OX40 agonist ivuxolimab. All receptors derive from an adult with an advanced solid tumor such as melanoma, head and neck, liver or kidney cancer. Each CDR3 is given with its conserved first and last residue. Each record gives: V gene, J gene, clone size, CDR3 protein. The size field is filled for only some rows; it gives once, few, many or a size class.

>TRBV4-2|TRBJ2-7|NA
CASSQVPGYEQYF
>TRBV28|TRBJ2-3|NA
CASSLAGREDTQYF
>TRBV7-9|TRBJ2-2|NA
CASSLVQGLNTGELFF
>TRBV11-3|TRBJ2-2|NA
CASSLAPRGVELFF
>TRBV7-9|TRBJ2-1|once
CASSSRDRVDEQFF
>TRBV2|TRBJ2-1|NA
CARGGRAGTYNEQFF
>TRBV4-3|TRBJ2-3|NA
CASSQGSGTGLTDTQYF
>TRBV5-4|TRBJ1-4|NA
CASSLGGGVANEKLFF
>TRBV21-1|TRBJ1-2|NA
CASSNRQGVFGYTF
>TRBV9|TRBJ1-1|NA
CASSVGLGQLNTEAFF
>TRBV5-5|TRBJ2-2|NA
CASSLARDYSNTGELFF
>TRBV23-1|TRBJ1-5|NA
CASITRGEFRSQHF
>TRBV28|TRBJ2-5|NA
CASSFLSGVGETQYF
>TRBV28|TRBJ1-4|NA
CASSFAQPEKLFF
>TRBV30|TRBJ1-4|NA
CAWSTGTGGEEKLFF
>TRBV4-3|TRBJ1-4|NA
CASSQGTGGIVATNEKLFF
>TRBV11-1|TRBJ2-7|NA
CASSLETGSSYEQYF
>TRBV4-3|TRBJ2-7|once
CASSQEGPLNEQYF
>TRBV19|TRBJ1-2|NA
CASSPTQGLNYGYTF
>TRBV5-1|TRBJ2-3|NA
CASPTNPPSSTDTQYF
>TRBV19|TRBJ2-3|NA
CATSGRSDTQYF
>TRBV5-6|TRBJ1-4|NA
CASSWIVTNEKLFF
>TRBV4-2|TRBJ2-2|NA
CASEGGTTTGELFF
>TRBV7-2|TRBJ1-1|NA
CASNLGGPQMNTEAFF
>TRBV19|TRBJ2-3|NA
CATDTTPGTDTQYF
>TRBV11-2|TRBJ2-7|NA
CASSPRTGASYEQYF
>TRBV9|TRBJ2-5|NA
CATKSTGYQETQYF
>TRBV28|TRBJ2-5|NA
CASRKTGSWQETQYF
>TRBV7-9|NA|NA
CASSFGPEVSEQYF
>TRBV10-2|TRBJ2-7|NA
CAAQGPYEQYF
>TRBV28|TRBJ2-7|NA
CASSPHVAGLPYEQYF
>TRBV19|TRBJ2-3|once
CASSIEGLAGPTDTQYF
>TRBV2|TRBJ2-5|once
CASNDALTSGDETQYF
>TRBV28|TRBJ2-1|NA
CASSLMREVNGEQFF
>TRBV6-1|TRBJ1-1|NA
CASSRGPEAFF
>TRBV5-5|TRBJ1-5|NA
CASSFEGLSNQPQHF
>TRBV4-3|TRBJ2-7|NA
CASSQDLGTGAYEQYF